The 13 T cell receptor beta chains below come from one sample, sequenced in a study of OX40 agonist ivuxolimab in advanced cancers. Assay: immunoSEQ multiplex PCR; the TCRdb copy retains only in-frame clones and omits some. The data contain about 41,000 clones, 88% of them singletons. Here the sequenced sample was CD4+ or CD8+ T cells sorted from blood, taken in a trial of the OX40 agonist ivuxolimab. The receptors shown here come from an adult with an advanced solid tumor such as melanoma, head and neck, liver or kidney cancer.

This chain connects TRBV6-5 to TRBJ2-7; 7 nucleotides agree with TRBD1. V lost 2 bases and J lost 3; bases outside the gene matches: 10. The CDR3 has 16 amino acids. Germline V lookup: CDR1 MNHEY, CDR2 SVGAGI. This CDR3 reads CASSYTLQGPNYEQYF. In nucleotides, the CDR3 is TGTGCCAGCAGTTACACACTACAGGGGCCCAACTACGAGCAGTACTTC.

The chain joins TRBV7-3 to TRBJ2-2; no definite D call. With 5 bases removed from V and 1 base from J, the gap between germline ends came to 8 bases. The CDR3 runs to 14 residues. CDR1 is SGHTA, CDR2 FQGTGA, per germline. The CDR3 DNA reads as TGTGCCAGCAGCCCGACGGGGAACACCGGGGAGCTGTTTTTT. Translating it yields CASSPTGNTGELFF.

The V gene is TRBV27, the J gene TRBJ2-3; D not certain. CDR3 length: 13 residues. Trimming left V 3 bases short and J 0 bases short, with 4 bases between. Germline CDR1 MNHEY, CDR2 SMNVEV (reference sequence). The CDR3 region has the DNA TGTGCCAGCAGTTTGGGTAGCACAGATACGCAGTATTTT. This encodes CASSLGSTDTQYF.

For the CDR3, the DNA is TGTGCCAGCAGTTTAATTTCTGTCAGCGGGAGAGGTGATACGCAGTATTTT. It encodes CASSLISVSGRGDTQYF. V and J are TRBV27 and TRBJ2-3; 8 positions match TRBD2. The V gene's germline CDR1 is MNHEY and CDR2 SMNVEV (reference sequence). This CDR3 region has 17 residues. V shed 2 bases, J shed 6 bases, and the junction held 13 bases outside the gene matches.

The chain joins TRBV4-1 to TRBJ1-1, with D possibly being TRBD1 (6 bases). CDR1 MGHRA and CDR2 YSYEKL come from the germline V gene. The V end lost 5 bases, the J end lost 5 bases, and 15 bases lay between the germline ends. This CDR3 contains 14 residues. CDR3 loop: CASSATGQHTEAFF. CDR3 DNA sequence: TGCGCCAGCAGCGCTACAGGGCAACATACTGAAGCTTTCTTT.

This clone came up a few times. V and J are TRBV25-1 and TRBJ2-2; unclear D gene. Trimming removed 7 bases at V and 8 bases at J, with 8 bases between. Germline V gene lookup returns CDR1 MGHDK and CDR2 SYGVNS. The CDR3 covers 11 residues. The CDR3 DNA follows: TGTGCCAGCACCTCCGTAGGGGAGCTGTTTTTT. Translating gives CASTSVGELFF.

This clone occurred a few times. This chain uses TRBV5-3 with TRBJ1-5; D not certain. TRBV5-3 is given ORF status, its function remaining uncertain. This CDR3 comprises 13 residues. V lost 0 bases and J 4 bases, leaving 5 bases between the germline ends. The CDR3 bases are TGTGCCAGAAGCTTGGCAGATAATCAGCCCCAGCATTTT. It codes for CARSLADNQPQHF.

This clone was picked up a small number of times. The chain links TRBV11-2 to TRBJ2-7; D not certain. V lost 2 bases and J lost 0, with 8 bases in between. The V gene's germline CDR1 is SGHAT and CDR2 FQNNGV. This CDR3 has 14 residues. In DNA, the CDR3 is TGTGCCAGCAGCTTAACATCCAGCTCCTACGAGCAGTACTTC. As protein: CASSLTSSSYEQYF.

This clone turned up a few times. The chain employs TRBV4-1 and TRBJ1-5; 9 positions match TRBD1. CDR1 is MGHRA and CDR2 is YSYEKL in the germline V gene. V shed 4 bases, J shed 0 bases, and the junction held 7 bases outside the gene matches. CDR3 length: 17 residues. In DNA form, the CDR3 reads TGCGCCAGCAGCCGGGACAGGGAACCTTATAGCAATCAGCCCCAGCATTTT. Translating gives CASSRDREPYSNQPQHF.

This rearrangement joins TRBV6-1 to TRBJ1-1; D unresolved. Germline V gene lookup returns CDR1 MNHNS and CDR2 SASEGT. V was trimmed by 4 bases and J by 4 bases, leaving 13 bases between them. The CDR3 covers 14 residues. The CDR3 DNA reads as TGTGCCAGCAGTGGCTCTGCCGAGAGCACTGAAGCTTTCTTT. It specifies CASSGSAESTEAFF.

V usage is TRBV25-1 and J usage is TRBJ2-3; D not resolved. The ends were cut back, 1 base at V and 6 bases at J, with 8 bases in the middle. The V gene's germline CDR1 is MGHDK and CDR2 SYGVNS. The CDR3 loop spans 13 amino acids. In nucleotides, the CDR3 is TGTGCCAGCAGTGAATTTACAACGGATACGCAGTATTTT. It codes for CASSEFTTDTQYF.

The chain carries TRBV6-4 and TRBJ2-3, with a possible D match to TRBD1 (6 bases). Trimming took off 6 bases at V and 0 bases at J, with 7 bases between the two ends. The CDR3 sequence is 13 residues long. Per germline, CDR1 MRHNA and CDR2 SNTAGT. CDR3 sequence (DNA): TGTGCCAGCAGCCAGGGGAGCACAGATACGCAGTATTTT. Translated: CASSQGSTDTQYF.

CDR3 bases: TGTGCCAGTAGATACAGGGGTGCAGAGACCCAGTACTTC. Its protein product is CASRYRGAETQYF. This rearrangement joins TRBV19 to TRBJ2-5, with 7 bases identical to TRBD1. The junction had 5 bases not matched to a gene; V was cut back by 6 bases and J by 4 bases. The CDR3 covers 13 residues. From germline, CDR1 is LNHDA and CDR2 SQIVND (reference sequence).